The clone carrying this TCR beta chain was picked up many times. The data belong to a study of Graves' ophthalmopathy and Graves' hyperthyroidism. As for the study in general: No progression to ophthalmopathy over 18 months defined stable hyperthyroidism.

The CDR3 runs to 15 residues. The germline gives CDR1 SGHRS, CDR2 YFSETQ. V trimming: 3 bases; J trimming: 3 bases; junction bases outside the gene matches: 9. The authors amplified TCR beta CDR3 regions from RNA transcripts. Second-round multiplex PCR followed a first-round RT-PCR using HTBI primers. TCRdb passed the multiplex PCR reads through MiXCR, listing each CDR3 protein once. The sample holds around 1,000,000 distinct CDR3 sequences, 35% to 40% seen once. Sequences were obtained from peripheral blood or thyroid tissue (not recorded which). The chain employs TRBV5-1 and TRBJ2-7; the match to TRBD1 covers 7 bases. The sequence derives from an adult man with Graves' hyperthyroidism. The CDR3 region is CASSSRGDRIYEQYF. CDR3 in DNA: TGCGCCAGCAGCTCACGTGGGGACAGAATCTACGAGCAGTACTTC. Full variable domain (missing parts from reference TRBV5-1 and TRBJ2-7): KAGVTQTPRYLIKTRGQQVTLSCSPISGHRSVSWYQQTPGQGLQFLFEYFSETQRNKGNFPGRFSGRQFSNSRSEMNVSTLELGDSALYLCASSSRGDRIYEQYFGPGTRLTVT.